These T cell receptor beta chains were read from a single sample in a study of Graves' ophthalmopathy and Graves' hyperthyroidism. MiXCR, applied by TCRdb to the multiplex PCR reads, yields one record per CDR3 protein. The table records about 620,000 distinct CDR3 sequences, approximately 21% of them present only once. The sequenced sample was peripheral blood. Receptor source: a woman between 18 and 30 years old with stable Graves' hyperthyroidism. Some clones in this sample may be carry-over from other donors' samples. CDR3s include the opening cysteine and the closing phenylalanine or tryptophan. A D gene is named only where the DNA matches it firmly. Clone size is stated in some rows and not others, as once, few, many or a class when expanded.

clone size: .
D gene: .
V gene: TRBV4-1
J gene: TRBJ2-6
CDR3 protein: CASSQPSGSGANVLTF
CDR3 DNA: TGCGCCAGCAGCCAACCCAGCGGTTCAGGGGCCAACGTCCTGACTTTC

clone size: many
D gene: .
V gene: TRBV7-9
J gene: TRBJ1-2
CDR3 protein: CASSPNRGLYGYTF
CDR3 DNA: TGTGCCAGCAGCCCGAACCGGGGATTATATGGCTACACCTTC

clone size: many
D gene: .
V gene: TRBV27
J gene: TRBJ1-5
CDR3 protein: CASGPNLARVPYSNQPQHF
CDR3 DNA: TGTGCCAGCGGTCCCAACCTAGCCAGGGTCCCGTATAGCAATCAGCCCCAGCATTTT

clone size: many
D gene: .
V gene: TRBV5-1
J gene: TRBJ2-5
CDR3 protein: CASSVTGETQYF
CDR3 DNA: TGCGCCAGCAGCGTTACTGGGGAGACCCAGTACTTC

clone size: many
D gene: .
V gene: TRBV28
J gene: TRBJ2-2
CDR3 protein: CASSRGASDTGELFF
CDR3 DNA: TGTGCCAGCTCACGAGGCGCTAGCGACACCGGGGAGCTGTTTTTT

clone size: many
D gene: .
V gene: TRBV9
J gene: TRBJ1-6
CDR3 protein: CASSEVGGGNSPLHF
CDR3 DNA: TGTGCCAGCAGCGAAGTCGGGGGTGGTAATTCACCCCTCCACTTT

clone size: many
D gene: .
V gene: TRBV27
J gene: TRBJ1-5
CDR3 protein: CASSLRGNGNQPQHF
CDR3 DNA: TGTGCCAGCAGTTTAAGGGGGAACGGCAATCAGCCCCAGCATTTT

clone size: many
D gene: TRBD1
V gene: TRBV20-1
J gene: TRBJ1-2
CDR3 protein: CSAHRDRGTYGYTF
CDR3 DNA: TGCAGTGCGCACCGGGACAGGGGCACCTATGGCTACACCTTC

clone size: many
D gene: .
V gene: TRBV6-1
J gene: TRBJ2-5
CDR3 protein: CATTHGGRAQETQYF
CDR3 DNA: TGTGCGACAACCCACGGCGGCAGGGCTCAAGAGACCCAGTACTTC

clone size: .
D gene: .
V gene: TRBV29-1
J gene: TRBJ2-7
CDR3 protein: CSVGQVGYEQYF
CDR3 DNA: TGCAGCGTTGGGCAGGTGGGGTACGAGCAGTACTTC

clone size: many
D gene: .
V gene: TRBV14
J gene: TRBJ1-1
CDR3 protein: CASSQGWGNTEAFF
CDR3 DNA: TGTGCCAGCAGCCAAGGCTGGGGGAACACTGAAGCTTTCTTT